Below, 20 T cell receptor beta chains from the same sample are listed, as sequenced in a study of blood T cell repertoires in COVID-19. Data came from immunoSEQ multiplex PCR; TCRdb stores just in-frame clones and leaves some out. The sample lists 190,000 or so clones; just under 90% were seen once. Sequencing input: peripheral blood. All receptors derive from a woman between 18 and 29 years old who had recovered from COVID-19.

The chain recombines TRBV4-2 with TRBJ2-5, with 7 bases lining up with TRBD2. This CDR3 is built from 15 residues. The trim removed 4 bases at V and 4 bases at J, leaving 9 bases unmatched. Germline V gene lookup returns CDR1 LGHNA and CDR2 YNFKEQ. In DNA, the CDR3 is TGTGCCAGCAGCCCGCAAAGAACGGGAGGAGAGACCCAGTACTTC. This sequence encodes CASSPQRTGGETQYF.

J is TRBJ1-4 and V is TRBV18, with a weak D call TRBD1 (5 bases). V lost 0 bases and J lost 7, with 15 bases in between. In germline, CDR1 is KGHSH, CDR2 LQKENI. The CDR3 spans 16 residues. CDR3 DNA sequence: TGTGCCAGCTCACCACCGGCTCAGGGTATTGGTGAAAAACTGTTTTTT. It yields the protein CASSPPAQGIGEKLFF. Supplemented by reference TRBV18 and TRBJ1-4, the full variable domain reads NAGVMQNPRHLVRRRGQEARLRCSPMKGHSHVYWYRQLPEEGLKFMVYLQKENIIDESGMPKERFSAEFPKEGPSILRIQQVVRGDSAAYFCASSPPAQGIGEKLFFGSGTQLSVL.

The chain carries TRBV6-4 and TRBJ2-1; D possibly corresponds to TRBD1 (6 bases). The CDR3 sequence is 16 residues long. V was pared by 0 bases and J by 1 base, with 10 bases between. Germline V gene sequence: CDR1 MRHNA, CDR2 SNTAGT. The CDR3: CASSDSSQGSYNEQFF. The CDR3, as DNA: TGTGCCAGCAGTGACTCGAGCCAGGGGTCCTACAATGAGCAGTTCTTC.

The V gene is TRBV4-3, the J gene TRBJ2-2; 8 positions agree with TRBD2. CDR3 length equals 16 residues. The J segment lost 0 bases and the V segment lost 4 bases, leaving 4 bases of the junction unmatched. Germline CDR1 is LGHNA and CDR2 is YSLEER. The CDR3, as DNA: TGCGCCAGCAGCCGGACGGGGGGGACGAACACCGGGGAGCTGTTTTTT. It encodes CASSRTGGTNTGELFF.

The genes are TRBV9 and TRBJ2-1; no clear D gene. Trimming stripped 0 bases from V and 6 bases from J, with 4 bases between. Germline-derived CDR1 and CDR2 are SGDLS and YYNGEE. This CDR3 contains 12 residues. The CDR3 nucleotides read TGTGCCAGCAGCGTAGGTCGCAATGAGCAGTTCTTC. It specifies CASSVGRNEQFF.

The chain uses TRBV5-1 and TRBJ1-5, with 7 bases that match TRBD1. This CDR3 comprises 15 residues. Trimming cost V 4 bases and J 0 bases; bases outside gene matches: 4. Germline CDR1 and CDR2: SGHRS and YFSETQ. This CDR3 is CASSPGQHSNQPQHF. DNA of the CDR3: TGCGCCAGCAGCCCGGGACAGCATAGCAATCAGCCCCAGCATTTT.

The chain uses TRBV7-2 and TRBJ2-3; 12 nucleotides line up with TRBD2. Losses at the gene ends were 5 bases for V and 6 bases for J; bases not matched to a gene: 3. The CDR3 has 14 amino acids. Germline CDR1 and CDR2: SGHTA and FQGNSA. CDR3 nucleotide sequence: TGTGCCAGCAGCCCTAGCGGGGGGGCTGATACGCAGTATTTT. This encodes CASSPSGGADTQYF. Full variable domain (missing parts from reference TRBV7-2 and TRBJ2-3): GAGVSQSPSNKVTEKGKDVELRCDPISGHTALYWYRQSLGQGLEFLIYFQGNSAPDKSGLPSDRFSAERTGGSVSTLTIQRTQQEDSAVYLCASSPSGGADTQYFGPGTRLTVL.

This chain joins TRBV30 and TRBJ1-2; no definite D call. The CDR3 is 10 amino acids. The V end lost 3 bases, the J end lost 6 bases, and 5 bases lay between the germline ends. CDR1 and CDR2 from the germline V gene are GTSNPN and SVGIG (reference sequence). CDR3 residues: CAWSGNGYTF. CDR3 DNA: TGTGCCTGGAGCGGGAATGGCTACACCTTC.

This rearrangement joins TRBV5-5 to TRBJ2-1, with TRBD2 identical over 15 bases. V shed 4 bases, J shed 2 bases, and the junction held 1 base outside the gene matches. Per the germline V gene, CDR1 is SGHKS and CDR2 is YYEKEE (reference sequence). This CDR3 is built from 16 residues. CDR3 loop: CASSRTSGRAYNEQFF. DNA of the CDR3: TGTGCCAGCAGCCGGACTAGCGGGAGGGCCTACAATGAGCAGTTCTTC. Full variable domain (rest looked up from reference TRBV5-5 and TRBJ2-1): DAGVTQSPTHLIKTRGQQVTLRCSPISGHKSVSWYQQVLGQGPQFIFQYYEKEERGRGNFPDRFSARQFPNYSSELNVNALLLGDSALYLCASSRTSGRAYNEQFFGPGTRLTVL.

V gene TRBV12-3 or TRBV12-4 combines with J gene TRBJ2-7; no definite D call. The CDR3 loop spans 13 amino acids. V was clipped by 3 bases and J by 7 bases, with 13 bases between them. The CDR3 spells CASSLAQRGEQYF. CDR3 nucleotides: TGTGCCAGCAGTTTGGCCCAACGCGGAGAGCAGTACTTC.

This chain connects TRBV7-2 to TRBJ2-2; TRBD2 might be the D (5 bases). Per the germline V gene, CDR1 is SGHTA and CDR2 is FQGNSA. V was cut by 3 bases and J by 6 bases, with 14 bases left in between. The CDR3 consists of 15 residues. The CDR3: CASSLATGGPGELFF. CDR3 DNA sequence: TGTGCCAGCAGCTTGGCGACTGGAGGTCCCGGGGAGCTGTTTTTT.

This chain links TRBV27 with TRBJ1-1, with D tentatively TRBD1 (5 bases). The germline V gene encodes CDR1 MNHEY and CDR2 SMNVEV (reference sequence). The CDR3 totals 17 residues. V dropped 4 bases and J dropped 0 bases, with 18 bases sitting between them. As DNA, the CDR3 is TGTGCCAGCAGTTCCCCGGCGGGGACTGCAATGAACACTGAAGCTTTCTTT. Its protein is CASSSPAGTAMNTEAFF.

V usage is TRBV15 and J usage is TRBJ1-5, with a possible D match to TRBD1 (5 bases). Deletions cut 0 bases from V and 6 bases from J, with 12 bases between. This CDR3 is built from 15 residues. The V gene's germline CDR1 is LNHNV and CDR2 YYDKDF (reference sequence). This chain's CDR3 is CATSRDRGTGQPQHF. DNA for the CDR3: TGTGCCACCAGCAGAGATCGGGGGACTGGTCAGCCCCAGCATTTT.

This clone was seen only once. V usage is TRBV11-2 and J usage is TRBJ1-2, with TRBD1 matching over 10 bases. V dropped 5 bases and J dropped 2; count of bases not matched to a gene: 5. CDR1 is SGHAT and CDR2 is FQNNGV in the germline V gene. The CDR3 runs 15 residues. CDR3 residues: CASSTTTGGNYGYTF. The CDR3 DNA follows: TGTGCCAGCAGCACCACGACAGGGGGCAACTATGGCTACACCTTC.

This sequence joins TRBV19 and TRBJ1-3; TRBD1 matches 8 bases. Germline CDR1 reads LNHDA; CDR2 reads SQIVND (reference sequence). There are 14 residues in the CDR3. Trimming cost V 4 bases and J 4 bases; bases outside gene matches: 3. CDR3 amino acids: CASSTRTGGNTIYF. The CDR3 nucleotides read TGTGCCAGTAGTACGCGGACAGGGGGAAACACCATATATTTT.

This chain uses TRBV11-2 with TRBJ2-3; 9 positions match TRBD2. In germline, CDR1 is SGHAT, CDR2 FQNNGV. The CDR3 totals 16 residues. V trimming: 1 base; J trimming: 6 bases; junction bases outside the gene matches: 8. The CDR3: CASSLGLAGARDTQYF. CDR3 in DNA: TGTGCCAGCAGCTTAGGGTTAGCGGGGGCCCGGGATACGCAGTATTTT.

In regard to this clone: This same CDR3 is encoded by further DNA sequences in the sample. CDR3: CASSLEQNTEAFF. As DNA, the CDR3 is TGTGCCAGCAGCTTAGAGCAGAACACTGAAGCTTTCTTT. V is TRBV7-9 and J is TRBJ1-1; D remains ambiguous. CDR1 SEHNR and CDR2 FQNEAQ come from the germline V gene (reference sequence). The V and J ends lost 1 base and 1 base respectively, with 4 bases between them. The CDR3 is 13 residues long.

The rearrangement joins TRBV7-9 to TRBJ2-7, with 8 bases fitting TRBD1. The V segment lost 1 base and the J segment 3 bases; nucleotides outside the gene matches: 8. Germline loops: CDR1 SEHNR, CDR2 FQNEAQ (reference sequence). CDR3 length equals 16 residues. The DNA of the CDR3 is TGTGCCAGCAGCTTAGAGGGCGGGGACAGGAACTACGAGCAGTACTTC. This translates into CASSLEGGDRNYEQYF. The full variable domain, its missing parts supplied by reference TRBV7-9 and TRBJ2-7, is DTGVSQNPRHKITKRGQNVTFRCDPISEHNRLYWYRQTLGQGPEFLTYFQNEAQLEKSRLLSDRFSAERPKGSFSTLEIQRTEQGDSAMYLCASSLEGGDRNYEQYFGPGTRLTVT.

The rearrangement links TRBV21-1 to TRBJ2-7; the table's D gene call, TRBD1, was not cross checked with the DNA. TRBV21-1 is listed as a pseudogene. CDR3 size: 16 residues. In DNA form, the CDR3 reads TGTGCCAGCAGCAGAATAATAGGGGACAGAACCTACGAGCAGTACTTC. Amino acid sequence: CASSRIIGDRTYEQYF.

The rearrangement joins TRBV3-1 (or the pseudogene TRBV3-2) to TRBJ2-2; D is undetermined. The CDR3 loop spans 12 amino acids. Trimming left V 3 bases short and J 7 bases short, with 6 bases between. Germline V gives CDR1 LGHDT, CDR2 YNNKEL (reference sequence). CDR3 region: CASSQSVGELFF. Here the CDR3 DNA reads TGTGCCAGCAGCCAGTCGGTCGGGGAGCTGTTTTTT.